One sample yielded the 28 T cell receptor beta chains listed below, sequenced in a study of blood T cell repertoires in COVID-19. Data came from immunoSEQ multiplex PCR; TCRdb stores just in-frame clones and leaves some out. The sample includes approximately 110,000 clones, around 80% of them seen just once. The sample comprised peripheral blood. Receptors originate from a human donor in a cohort sampled during active or convalescent COVID-19.

This chain uses TRBV7-6 with TRBJ2-7; 8 nucleotides line up with TRBD2. CDR1 SGHVS and CDR2 FNYEAQ come from the germline V gene. The ends lost 1 base at V and 1 base at J; junction bases unmatched: 6. The CDR3 runs to 16 residues. The CDR3 here is CASSLGRGGMSYEQYF. The CDR3 DNA reads TGTGCCAGCAGCTTAGGACGGGGGGGGATGTCCTACGAGCAGTACTTC.

This clone was observed once. The chain combines TRBV4-3 with TRBJ1-1; D gene ambiguous. The length of the CDR3 is 15 residues. Trimming took 7 bases from V and 1 from J, leaving 16 bases between them. Germline-derived CDR1 and CDR2 are LGHNA and YSLEER. The CDR3 reads CASNHSGRENTEAFF. The CDR3 bases are TGCGCCAGCAACCATAGCGGGCGGGAGAACACTGAAGCTTTCTTT.

This chain connects TRBV5-1 to TRBJ2-7; 7 nucleotides line up with TRBD1. V lost 4 bases and J lost 1; bases outside the gene matches: 5. CDR1 is SGHRS, CDR2 YFSETQ, per germline. CDR3 length: 14 amino acids. CDR3 region: CASSTWTGSYEQYF. The CDR3 region has the DNA TGCGCCAGCAGCACCTGGACAGGTTCCTACGAGCAGTACTTC.

The chain carries TRBV30 and TRBJ1-1, with TRBD1 identical over 8 bases. Trimming at V came to 1 base and at J to 6 bases, leaving 7 bases not matched to a gene. In germline, CDR1 is GTSNPN, CDR2 SVGIG (reference sequence). The CDR3 runs 14 residues. The CDR3 region has the DNA TGTGCCTGGAGTGGGACAGGGATTTTAGCTGAAGCTTTCTTT. Protein product: CAWSGTGILAEAFF. Supplemented by reference TRBV30 and TRBJ1-1, the full variable domain reads SQTIHQWPATLVQPVGSPLSLECTVEGTSNPNLYWYRQAAGRGLQLLFYSVGIGQISSEVPQNLSASRPQDRQFILSSKKLLLSDSGFYLCAWSGTGILAEAFFGQGTRLTVV.

The V gene is TRBV7-9, the J gene TRBJ2-1, with D possibly TRBD2 on 5 matching bases. This CDR3 contains 15 residues. The V and J ends lost 2 bases and 1 base respectively, with 9 bases between them. Germline V gives CDR1 SEHNR, CDR2 FQNEAQ (reference sequence). This CDR3 reads CASSLFGVSYNEQFF. The CDR3 DNA reads as TGTGCCAGCAGCTTATTCGGGGTATCCTACAATGAGCAGTTCTTC.

This clone has at least ten counts. A junction end diverges from the germline sequence, so it may reflect a read error. The chain joins TRBV5-4 to TRBJ2-7; 10 bases match TRBD1. The CDR3 runs 15 residues. Germline assignment: CDR1 SGHNT and CDR2 YYREEE (reference sequence). This CDR3 is CASSKDPGTGDGEGF. CDR3 nucleotide sequence: TGTGCCAGCAGCAAGGACCCCGGGACAGGGGATGGAGAAGGCTTC.

The chain recombines TRBV6-7 with TRBJ1-3, with TRBD1 as a possible D gene (5 bases). TRBV6-7 is filed as an ORF, its function uncertain. The CDR3 length is 19 residues. Trimming cost V 4 bases and J 0 bases, with 22 bases left between them. The chain's CDR3 is CASSFYLIRQRFSGNTIYF. CDR3 DNA: TGTGCCAGCAGTTTCTACCTTATCCGACAGCGCTTCTCTGGAAACACCATATATTTT.

The V and J genes are TRBV3-1 (or the pseudogene TRBV3-2) and TRBJ1-5; D not certain. Between the trimmed V and J ends, which lost 2 bases and 0 bases, there was a span of 5 bases. In germline, CDR1 is LGHDT, CDR2 YNNKEL (reference sequence). The CDR3 length is 14 residues. DNA for the CDR3: TGTGCCAGCAGCCAATCTAATAGCAATCAGCCCCAGCATTTT. Translation: CASSQSNSNQPQHF.

This clone was seen a few times. The chain uses TRBV5-5 and TRBJ1-4, with 9 bases lining up with TRBD1. The germline V gene encodes CDR1 SGHKS and CDR2 YYEKEE (reference sequence). CDR3 length equals 14 residues. Unmatched junction bases numbered 4, after V lost 4 bases and J lost 6 bases. As DNA, the CDR3 is TGTGCCAGCAGCCGACAGGGGGTGTATGAAAAACTGTTTTTT. Translated: CASSRQGVYEKLFF.

This chain uses TRBV19 with TRBJ1-1; D uncertain. The V gene lost 8 bases and the J gene lost 1 base, with 5 bases spanning the gap. Germline CDR1 reads LNHDA; CDR2 reads SQIVND (reference sequence). The CDR3 totals 11 residues. CDR3 amino acids: CASGRNTEAFF. The CDR3 DNA reads as TGTGCCAGTGGCAGGAACACTGAAGCTTTCTTT.

The chain carries TRBV19 and TRBJ2-2; 7 bases agree with TRBD1. V shed 1 base, J shed 3 bases, and the junction held 8 bases outside the gene matches. This CDR3 region has 17 residues. CDR1 and CDR2 from the germline V gene are LNHDA and SQIVND (reference sequence). The CDR3: CASSIVRGGLYTGELFF. The CDR3 DNA is TGTGCCAGTAGTATAGTCAGAGGGGGCCTTTACACCGGGGAGCTGTTTTTT.

The rearrangement links TRBV7-9 to TRBJ2-3; 8 nucleotides agree with TRBD2. The CDR3 has 15 residues. V lost 5 bases to trimming and J lost 5 bases; unmatched junction nucleotides: 9. CDR1 is SEHNR and CDR2 is FQNEAQ in the germline V gene (reference sequence). CDR3 loop: CASSTRGLVLDTQYF. As DNA, the CDR3 is TGTGCCAGCAGCACCAGGGGACTAGTCCTAGATACGCAGTATTTT.

The V call is TRBV7-2, the J call TRBJ2-3, with TRBD1 matching over 9 bases. With 3 bases clipped from V and 10 bases from J, the junction kept 5 bases outside the gene matches. CDR1 and CDR2 (germline): SGHTA, FQGNSA. The CDR3 spans 13 residues. This chain's CDR3 is CASSFHRGRAQYF. In DNA, the CDR3 is TGTGCCAGCAGCTTCCACAGGGGGCGCGCGCAGTATTTT.

The chain links TRBV27 to TRBJ2-7; 8 bases match TRBD2. The CDR3 is 14 amino acids. The V gene end was trimmed by 3 bases and the J gene end by 2 bases; junction bases not matched to a gene: 3. In germline, CDR1 is MNHEY, CDR2 SMNVEV (reference sequence). The CDR3, as DNA: TGTGCCAGCAGTTTTGGTAGCGGGACCTACGAGCAGTACTTC. Translation gives CASSFGSGTYEQYF.

The chain recombines TRBV11-1 with TRBJ1-4, with 7 positions matching TRBD1. CDR1 is SGHAT, CDR2 FQDESV, per germline (reference sequence). The trim removed 4 bases at V and 0 bases at J, leaving 2 bases unmatched. The CDR3 contains 15 residues. The CDR3 bases are TGTGCCAGCAGCTGGGACAGTTCAACTAATGAAAAACTGTTTTTT. Translated: CASSWDSSTNEKLFF.

The chain has TRBV5-1 and TRBJ2-2, with a tentative D call TRBD2 (6 bases). The germline V and J ends were trimmed by 5 bases and 7 bases, with 18 bases remaining between them. Germline V lookup: CDR1 SGHRS, CDR2 YFSETQ. This CDR3 is built from 15 residues. The CDR3 nucleotides read TGCGCCAGCAGAAACGAGGGAGGTTATGGCGGGGAGCTGTTTTTT. It is translated as CASRNEGGYGGELFF. The full variable domain, completed using reference TRBV5-1 and TRBJ2-2, is KAGVTQTPRYLIKTRGQQVTLSCSPISGHRSVSWYQQTPGQGLQFLFEYFSETQRNKGNFPGRFSGRQFSNSRSEMNVSTLELGDSALYLCASRNEGGYGGELFFGEGSRLTVL.

The chain is built from TRBV4-3 and TRBJ2-1; TRBD2 aligns across 7 bases. The V and J ends lost 4 bases and 2 bases, in that order; junction bases with no gene match: 2. The germline V gene has CDR1 LGHNA and CDR2 YSLEER. This CDR3 is 14 amino acids long. The CDR3 region is CASSPGLAYNEQFF. The CDR3 bases are TGCGCCAGCAGCCCCGGACTAGCCTACAATGAGCAGTTCTTC.

The chain couples TRBV7-9 to TRBJ2-1; D ambiguous. CDR3 length: 13 residues. V dropped 3 bases and J dropped 6 bases, with 9 bases sitting between them. Germline V gene data show CDR1 as SEHNR and CDR2 as FQNEAQ (reference sequence). CDR3 protein: CASSFATRNEQFF. DNA of the CDR3: TGTGCCAGCAGCTTCGCAACTCGCAATGAGCAGTTCTTC.

For this clone: This specimen includes other DNA sequences encoding the same CDR3. The chain carries TRBV6-2 or TRBV6-3 and TRBJ1-2; D is ambiguous. The CDR3 spans 11 residues. The V end lost 4 bases, the J end lost 3 bases, and 3 bases lay between the germline ends. Germline CDR1 is MNHEY and CDR2 is SVGEGT. The CDR3 bases are TGTGCCAGCAGTTCCTACTATGGCTACACCTTC. Its protein product is CASSSYYGYTF.

The rearrangement joins TRBV18 to TRBJ2-3; 7 bases fit TRBD2. Germline V gene lookup returns CDR1 KGHSH and CDR2 LQKENI. The ends lost 4 bases at V and 4 bases at J; junction bases unmatched: 14. The CDR3 runs to 17 residues. As DNA, the CDR3 is TGTGCCAGCTCACGTAGCGGGTTTGATAGCTTCCCAGATACGCAGTATTTT. It is translated as CASSRSGFDSFPDTQYF.

The V and J genes are TRBV7-8 and TRBJ1-5; D is possibly TRBD1 (5 bases). V gave up 1 base and J gave up 4 bases, with 11 bases separating them. This CDR3 has 15 residues. Germline lookup yields CDR1 SGHVS and CDR2 FQNEAQ. The CDR3 region is CASSLGAGGNQPQHF. Written as DNA, the CDR3 is TGTGCCAGCAGCTTAGGGGCTGGGGGGAATCAGCCCCAGCATTTT.

The rearrangement links TRBV4-1 to TRBJ2-7; 9 bases fit TRBD1. The CDR3 is 13 amino acids. The germline V gene encodes CDR1 MGHRA and CDR2 YSYEKL. The V segment lost 3 bases and the J segment 7 bases; nucleotides outside the gene matches: 4. In DNA, the CDR3 is TGCGCCAGCAGCCACTCGGACAGGGGAGAGCAGTACTTC. Translation gives CASSHSDRGEQYF.

The chain recombines TRBV2 with TRBJ2-7; TRBD2 agrees at 14 bases. The trim removed 8 bases at V and 2 bases at J, leaving 8 bases unmatched. This CDR3 spans 16 amino acids. Germline V gene sequence: CDR1 SNHLY, CDR2 FYNNEI. Written as DNA, the CDR3 is TGTGCCAGCTCCCGGACTAGCGGGAGGCCCACCTACGAGCAGTACTTC. Protein product: CASSRTSGRPTYEQYF.

V usage is TRBV4-3 and J usage is TRBJ2-7; 7 positions match TRBD1. The CDR3 is made up of 15 amino acids. Germline trimming cut 2 bases from V and 3 bases from J; bases unmatched to any gene: 7. The germline gives CDR1 LGHNA, CDR2 YSLEER. CDR3 amino acids: CASSQSHGQVYEQYF. In DNA, the CDR3 is TGCGCCAGCAGCCAATCCCACGGACAGGTCTACGAGCAGTACTTC.

The chain combines TRBV9 with TRBJ1-1, with a possible D match to TRBD1 (6 bases). Trimming left V 3 bases short and J 8 bases short, with 20 bases between. This CDR3 has 15 amino acids. Per the germline V gene, CDR1 is SGDLS and CDR2 is YYNGEE. CDR3 sequence (DNA): TGTGCCAGCAGCGAGAACCGGGACACCGTAAACGAAGCTTTCTTT. Protein: CASSENRDTVNEAFF.

This clone was seen a handful of times. V usage is TRBV6-5 and J usage is TRBJ1-6; 8 nucleotides align to TRBD1. The CDR3 extends over 16 amino acids. Germline CDR1 MNHEY, CDR2 SVGAGI. V lost 0 bases and J lost 9; bases outside the gene matches: 7. CDR3 protein: CASSYSKQGAGSPLHF. The DNA for the CDR3 is TGTGCCAGCAGTTACTCGAAGCAGGGGGCGGGTTCACCCCTCCACTTT.

The V and J genes are TRBV5-6 and TRBJ1-6; TRBD1 is a possible D gene (6 bases). Trimming left V 0 bases short and J 7 bases short, with 11 bases between. Germline V CDR1 and CDR2: SGHDT, YYEEEE. The CDR3 contains 15 residues. As DNA, the CDR3 is TGTGCCAGCAGCTTGGCGGGGGGCCGCAATTCACCCCTCCACTTT. As protein: CASSLAGGRNSPLHF.

The chain employs TRBV3-1 (or the pseudogene TRBV3-2) and TRBJ2-5; 11 bases align to TRBD1. J gave up 4 bases and V 0 bases, and 1 base lay outside the gene matches. Per the germline V gene, CDR1 is LGHDT and CDR2 is YNNKEL (reference sequence). The CDR3 runs to 15 residues. CDR3 in DNA: TGTGCCAGCAGCCAAGATGGGACAGGGGGAGAGACCCAGTACTTC. Protein sequence: CASSQDGTGGETQYF.